One sample yielded the 27 T cell receptor beta chains listed below, sequenced in a study of cytomegalovirus exposure and HLA in healthy donors. A multiplex PCR was run with 60 Vbeta primers and 13 Jbeta primers. The assay was immunoSEQ multiplex PCR, and TCRdb's table has in-frame clones only and misses some. The data contain about 170,000 clones, about 83% of them singletons. The specimen sequenced was PBMCs. These receptors were obtained from a girl under 18 in good health and CMV-seropositive.

The V call is TRBV11-2, the J call TRBJ2-7, with a tentative D call TRBD2 (6 bases). Germline V gives CDR1 SGHAT, CDR2 FQNNGV. This CDR3 contains 15 residues. V was cut by 4 bases and J by 4 bases, with 17 bases left in between. The CDR3 reads CASSSRDSPVYEQYF. Written as DNA, the CDR3 is TGTGCCAGCAGCTCTCGGGACTCTCCGGTTTACGAGCAGTACTTC.

The rearrangement links TRBV10-3 to TRBJ2-7; TRBD2 is a possible D gene (6 bases). The V end was cut by 2 bases, the J end by 5 bases, with 13 bases between. Germline CDR1 and CDR2: ENHRY and SYGVKD. The CDR3 length is 14 residues. The CDR3 DNA reads as TGTGCCATCAGTGAGGGGGGGTCACGCGACGAGCAGTACTTC. Its translation: CAISEGGSRDEQYF.

The genes are TRBV19 and TRBJ1-1; D might be TRBD1 (6 bases). Germline V gene sequence: CDR1 LNHDA, CDR2 SQIVND (reference sequence). This CDR3 region has 15 residues. V lost 6 bases and J 0 bases, leaving 14 bases between the germline ends. In DNA form, the CDR3 reads TGTGCCAGTAGCACCTCAGGGGCCCTGAACACTGAAGCTTTCTTT. Protein product: CASSTSGALNTEAFF. The variable domain in full, with the rest retrieved from reference TRBV19 and TRBJ1-1, is DGGITQSPKYLFRKEGQNVTLSCEQNLNHDAMYWYRQDPGQGLRLIYYSQIVNDFQKGDIAEGYSVSREKKESFPLTVTSAQKNPTAFYLCASSTSGALNTEAFFGQGTRLTVV.

The genes are TRBV7-9 and TRBJ2-1; D ambiguous. V lost 5 bases to trimming and J lost 8 bases, with 7 bases between them. The CDR3 length is 11 residues. The V gene's germline CDR1 is SEHNR and CDR2 FQNEAQ (reference sequence). The CDR3 region has the DNA TGTGCCAGCAGCCCTTTATATGAGCAGTTCTTC. Protein product: CASSPLYEQFF.

V usage is TRBV5-8 and J usage is TRBJ1-2, with 9 positions matching TRBD1. The junction had 7 bases not matched to a gene; V was cut back by 2 bases and J by 2 bases. Germline lookup yields CDR1 SGHTS and CDR2 YDEGEE. The CDR3 runs 16 residues. CDR3 in DNA: TGTGCCAGCAGCTTATGGACAGGGGAGGTCAACTATGGCTACACCTTC. It codes for CASSLWTGEVNYGYTF. The whole variable domain, filled in from reference TRBV5-8 and TRBJ1-2, reads EAGVTQSPTHLIKTRGQQATLRCSPISGHTSVYWYQQALGLGLQFLLWYDEGEERNRGNFPPRFSGRQFPNYSSELNVNALELEDSALYLCASSLWTGEVNYGYTFGSGTRLTVV.

The chain couples TRBV7-9 to TRBJ2-6; 8 nucleotides match TRBD2. V shed 2 bases and J 2 bases; nucleotides not matched to a gene: 11. This CDR3 contains 19 residues. CDR1 SEHNR and CDR2 FQNEAQ come from the germline V gene (reference sequence). The CDR3 is CASSLKSLRGAPGANVLTF. In DNA, the CDR3 is TGTGCCAGCAGCTTAAAGTCCTTGCGGGGGGCGCCTGGGGCCAACGTCCTGACTTTC. The full variable domain, rest sourced from reference TRBV7-9 and TRBJ2-6, is DTGVSQNPRHKITKRGQNVTFRCDPISEHNRLYWYRQTLGQGPEFLTYFQNEAQLEKSRLLSDRFSAERPKGSFSTLEIQRTEQGDSAMYLCASSLKSLRGAPGANVLTFGAGSRLTVL.

The chain has TRBV9 and TRBJ2-2; 12 bases align to TRBD2. V gave up 3 bases and J gave up 0 bases; unmatched junction bases: 6. Germline V gives CDR1 SGDLS, CDR2 YYNGEE. This CDR3 has 18 residues. The CDR3 protein is CASSDLAGGISNTGELFF. The CDR3 coding sequence is TGTGCCAGCAGCGACCTAGCGGGGGGGATATCGAACACCGGGGAGCTGTTTTTT.

The CDR3 region has the DNA TGTGCCAGTAGTATCGACAGGGGGCGGAGCGGTGAAGCTTTCTTT. It codes for CASSIDRGRSGEAFF. The chain combines TRBV19 with TRBJ1-1, with TRBD1 matching 10 bases. The CDR3 is 15 amino acids. Looked up from germline, CDR1 is LNHDA and CDR2 is SQIVND (reference sequence). V lost 3 bases to trimming and J lost 7 bases; unmatched junction nucleotides: 8.

Points on this clone: Other DNA sequences within the sample encode an identical CDR3. This chain joins TRBV29-1 and TRBJ2-3; no definite D call. CDR3 length: 13 amino acids. Between the trimmed V and J ends, which lost 2 bases and 0 bases, there was a span of 6 bases. Germline CDR1 SQVTM, CDR2 ANQGSEA. The CDR3 bases are TGCAGCGTTGAACCCTCTAGCACAGATACGCAGTATTTT. Protein: CSVEPSSTDTQYF.

The chain has TRBV11-3 and TRBJ1-2; D unclear. The length of the CDR3 is 15 residues. The V end was cut by 3 bases, the J end by 5 bases, with 16 bases between. Germline assignment: CDR1 SGHNT and CDR2 YENEEA. The CDR3 spells CASSLDGGGFYGYTF. In DNA, the CDR3 is TGTGCCAGCAGCTTGGACGGAGGAGGTTTTTATGGCTACACCTTC.

The chain joins TRBV19 to TRBJ1-6, with 7 bases aligning to TRBD1. The V segment lost 6 bases and the J segment 5 bases; nucleotides outside the gene matches: 10. CDR3 length equals 16 residues. Germline V gene lookup returns CDR1 LNHDA and CDR2 SQIVND (reference sequence). CDR3 region: CASRGSRDRDNSPLHF. CDR3 nucleotides: TGTGCCAGTAGAGGTTCGCGGGACAGAGATAATTCACCCCTCCACTTT.

The chain combines TRBV2 with TRBJ1-3; D is unresolved. The CDR3 runs to 17 residues. V lost 2 bases and J 0 bases, leaving 14 bases between the germline ends. The germline V gene has CDR1 SNHLY and CDR2 FYNNEI. The CDR3 sequence: CASSELYLRDSGNTIYF. CDR3 bases: TGTGCCAGCAGTGAACTTTACTTACGGGACTCTGGAAACACCATATATTTT.

V is TRBV12-5 and J is TRBJ2-5; 8 nucleotides match TRBD1. Germline-derived CDR1 and CDR2 are LGHNT and FRNRAP. The junction had 10 bases not matched to a gene; V was cut back by 0 bases and J by 4 bases. The CDR3 length is 17 residues. CDR3 in amino acids: CASGLVYYGQGIETQYF. In nucleotides, the CDR3 is TGTGCTAGTGGTTTGGTTTATTACGGACAGGGAATAGAGACCCAGTACTTC.

V usage is TRBV5-6 and J usage is TRBJ2-3; TRBD2 matches 12 bases. The CDR3 runs 15 residues. The germline V gene encodes CDR1 SGHDT and CDR2 YYEEEE. The V gene end was trimmed by 5 bases and the J gene end by 7 bases; junction bases not matched to a gene: 8. As DNA, the CDR3 is TGTGCCAGCAGTCTACTAGCGGGGGGCCCTAATACGCAGTATTTT. Encoded protein: CASSLLAGGPNTQYF.

The chain couples TRBV5-1 to TRBJ2-3; D is possibly TRBD2 (5 bases). The V end was cut by 1 base, the J end by 6 bases, with 15 bases between. The germline CDR1 and CDR2 sequences are SGHRS and YFSETQ. CDR3 length: 15 amino acids. The CDR3 region has the DNA TGCGCCAGCAGCTTGCCCTCTGGGGAGACGGATACGCAGTATTTT. Translation: CASSLPSGETDTQYF.

This clone has a single count. The gene calls are TRBV4-1 and TRBJ1-1; TRBD1 might be the D (6 bases). From germline, CDR1 is MGHRA and CDR2 YSYEKL. The V gene lost 2 bases and the J gene lost 1 base, with 14 bases spanning the gap. The length of the CDR3 is 16 residues. CDR3 loop: CASSQIQGPKNTEAFF. CDR3 DNA: TGCGCCAGCAGCCAAATACAGGGCCCCAAGAACACTGAAGCTTTCTTT.

The chain uses TRBV2 and TRBJ2-1; D may be TRBD2 (6 bases). Germline CDR1 SNHLY, CDR2 FYNNEI. This CDR3 comprises 14 residues. Deletions cut 6 bases from V and 0 bases from J, with 9 bases between. The CDR3 loop reads CASRMGGSYNEQFF. CDR3 nucleotides: TGTGCCAGCAGGATGGGGGGCTCCTACAATGAGCAGTTCTTC.

The CDR3 bases are TGTGCCAGCAGCTTAGCGTTTGGGACACATTATGGCTACACCTTC. Its protein product is CASSLAFGTHYGYTF. The chain combines TRBV7-9 with TRBJ1-2, with a possible D match to TRBD1 (6 bases). The CDR3 extends over 15 amino acids. Per germline, CDR1 SEHNR and CDR2 FQNEAQ (reference sequence). V gave up 0 bases and J gave up 5 bases, with 13 bases separating them.

This clone has a handful of counts. The gene calls are TRBV11-1 and TRBJ1-4, with D possibly being TRBD1 (5 bases). CDR3 length: 15 amino acids. The V and J ends lost 0 bases and 2 bases respectively, with 7 bases between them. Germline CDR1 SGHAT, CDR2 FQDESV (reference sequence). The CDR3 sequence is CASSLAGRTNEKLFF. DNA for the CDR3: TGTGCCAGCAGCTTAGCGGGGCGGACTAATGAAAAACTGTTTTTT.

The chain couples TRBV6-1 to TRBJ2-3; perhaps TRBD2 as D (6 bases). V shed 2 bases and J shed 6 bases, with 12 bases lying between them. CDR1 is MNHNS and CDR2 is SASEGT in the germline V gene. This CDR3 comprises 14 residues. The CDR3 reads CASSERGRGDTQYF. In nucleotides, the CDR3 is TGTGCCAGCAGTGAAAGGGGTCGGGGGGATACGCAGTATTTT.

This CDR3 reads CAAQGEAFF. The DNA for the CDR3 is TGCGCCGCACAGGGTGAAGCTTTCTTT. This chain uses TRBV10-1 with TRBJ1-1, with D tentatively TRBD1 (6 bases). Germline CDR1 WNHNN, CDR2 SYGVQD (reference sequence). This CDR3 region has 9 residues. V was shortened by 11 bases and J by 7 bases, with 8 bases between the two germline ends.

This clone has a single count. A junction end diverges from the germline sequence, so it may reflect a read error. Additional DNA sequences in this sample encode the identical CDR3. The rearrangement links TRBV5-6 to TRBJ2-3; perhaps TRBD2 as D (5 bases). This CDR3 has 15 amino acids. Germline V gives CDR1 SGHDT, CDR2 YYEEEE. The CDR3 loop is CASSFSVVATDTQYF. The CDR3 DNA follows: TGTGCCAGTAGCTTCTCTGTGGTAGCGACAGATACGCAGTATTTT.

The chain employs TRBV9 and TRBJ2-7; 7 bases align to TRBD1. Germline V CDR1 and CDR2: SGDLS, YYNGEE. This CDR3 is built from 14 residues. The junction had 10 bases not matched to a gene; V was cut back by 7 bases and J by 3 bases. CDR3 DNA sequence: TGTGCCAGCGGGTCCCGGGACAGCGACTACGAGCAGTACTTC. This gives the protein CASGSRDSDYEQYF.

The chain joins TRBV7-3 to TRBJ2-7, with D possibly being TRBD1 (5 bases). Deletions cut 1 base from V and 5 bases from J, with 12 bases between. Germline loops: CDR1 SGHTA, CDR2 FQGTGA. The CDR3 is 14 residues long. The CDR3, as DNA: TGTGCCAGCAGCTTAAAGGGGCCGGTTCACGAGCAGTACTTC. It codes for CASSLKGPVHEQYF.

V gene TRBV5-1 combines with J gene TRBJ2-3, with D maybe TRBD2 (6 bases). V gave up 4 bases and J gave up 0 bases, with 18 bases separating them. CDR1 is SGHRS and CDR2 is YFSETQ in the germline V gene. CDR3 length: 17 residues. CDR3 residues: CASSEWWAGRSTDTQYF. DNA of the CDR3: TGCGCCAGCAGCGAATGGTGGGCGGGAAGGAGCACAGATACGCAGTATTTT. Variable domain in full (rest from reference TRBV5-1 and TRBJ2-3): KAGVTQTPRYLIKTRGQQVTLSCSPISGHRSVSWYQQTPGQGLQFLFEYFSETQRNKGNFPGRFSGRQFSNSRSEMNVSTLELGDSALYLCASSEWWAGRSTDTQYFGPGTRLTVL.

The CDR3 protein is CSVGDRNPSYEQYF. The CDR3 nucleotides read TGCAGCGTAGGAGACCGAAATCCCTCCTACGAGCAGTACTTC. The genes are TRBV29-1 and TRBJ2-7; D unresolved. Germline V gives CDR1 SQVTM, CDR2 ANQGSEA. Trimming took 6 bases from V and 0 from J, leaving 15 bases between them. There are 14 residues in the CDR3.

The chain uses TRBV5-1 and TRBJ2-5; a weak D match, TRBD2 (5 bases). V dropped 0 bases and J dropped 5 bases, with 17 bases sitting between them. CDR3 length equals 16 residues. Germline CDR1 SGHRS, CDR2 YFSETQ. For the CDR3, the DNA is TGCGCCAGCAGCTTGGCCGGAGGAGCTAGTAGGGAGACCCAGTACTTC. Amino acid sequence: CASSLAGGASRETQYF.